This entry lists 16 T cell receptor beta chains sequenced from one sample in a study of T-cell memory formation after mild COVID-19. TCRdb re-derived calls from the 5' RACE reads in MiXCR, one entry per CDR3 protein. This sample yields roughly 260,000 distinct CDR3 sequences, of which 16% are seen a single time; about 4% belongs to the top ten. Sequenced input: PBMCs or a T cell subset sorted from them (not recorded which). The receptors shown here come from a man younger than 35 who had mild COVID-19 (a few samples of this study predate the infection). Cell type and time point are not known.

The chain has TRBV15 and TRBJ2-1; D possibly corresponds to TRBD2 (7 bases). This CDR3 is 18 amino acids long. Trimming pared 0 bases from V and 8 bases from J, leaving 23 bases between. The germline gives CDR1 LNHNV, CDR2 YYDKDF (reference sequence). CDR3 residues: CATSRDEGRRGRGYEQFF. The CDR3 DNA is TGTGCCACCAGCAGAGATGAGGGCCGGCGGGGGCGAGGTTATGAGCAGTTCTTC.

This clonotype was observed at least ten times. CDR3 region: CATSRSNRGGNEQFF. CDR3 bases: TGTGCCACCAGCAGATCCAATAGGGGGGGGAATGAGCAGTTCTTC. The chain uses TRBV15 and TRBJ2-1, with D possibly being TRBD2 (7 bases). The CDR3 consists of 15 residues. Trimming shortened V by 2 bases and J by 7 bases, and 15 bases separated the two germline ends. Germline V CDR1 and CDR2: LNHNV, YYDKDF (reference sequence).

This clonotype was counted at least ten times. V is TRBV6-1 and J is TRBJ1-2; tentative D call: TRBD1 (5 bases). The CDR3 loop spans 13 amino acids. Deletions cut 6 bases from V and 4 bases from J, with 12 bases between. Germline loops: CDR1 MNHNS, CDR2 SASEGT. This CDR3 is CASSPDSLYGYTF. DNA for the CDR3: TGTGCCAGCAGCCCCGACAGCCTCTATGGCTACACCTTC.

On this clonotype: An end of the junction does not agree with germline; a read error may underlie this. The chain couples TRBV7-6 to TRBJ2-7, with D maybe TRBD1 (6 bases). CDR3 size: 14 residues. Germline V CDR1 and CDR2: SGHVS, FNYEAQ. CDR3 nucleotides: TGTGACAGCAGCTTAGGGGGTGACTCCTACGAGCAGTACTTC. Translation gives CDSSLGGDSYEQYF. Together with reference TRBV7-6 and TRBJ2-7, the CDR3 gives the full variable domain: GAGVSQSPRYKVTKRGQDVALRCDPISGHVSLYWYRQALGQGPEFLTYFNYEAQQDKSGLPNDRFSAERPEGSISTLTIQRTEQRDSAMYRCDSSLGGDSYEQYFGPGTRLTVT.

A few counts support this clonotype. This rearrangement joins TRBV6-5 to TRBJ1-4; D might be TRBD1 (6 bases). Trimming pared 6 bases from V and 8 bases from J, leaving 13 bases between. Germline V gives CDR1 MNHEY, CDR2 SVGAGI. This CDR3 comprises 13 residues. The CDR3 DNA is TGTGCCAGCAGGGACAGAGTAAAAGAAAAACTGTTTTTT. Amino acid sequence: CASRDRVKEKLFF.

This clonotype was counted between two and nine times. CDR3 protein: CASSQEGFNSPLHF. Written as DNA, the CDR3 is TGCGCCAGCAGCCAAGAAGGGTTTAATTCACCCCTCCACTTT. This sequence joins TRBV4-3 and TRBJ1-6; D gene ambiguous. The CDR3 has 14 residues. V gave up 0 bases and J gave up 6 bases, with 6 bases separating them. Germline values: CDR1 LGHNA, CDR2 YSLEER.

This clonotype has only a few counts. The V and J genes are TRBV6-2 or TRBV6-3 and TRBJ2-7; possible D gene TRBD1, 6 bases. Trimming stripped 5 bases from V and 6 bases from J, with 11 bases between. CDR3 length: 12 amino acids. Germline V gene data show CDR1 as MNHEY and CDR2 as SVGEGT. CDR3 in DNA: TGTGCCAGCAGTCTTACCAGGGGCGAGCAGTACGTC. This gives the protein CASSLTRGEQYV.

V and J are TRBV20-1 and TRBJ2-2; 8 positions agree with TRBD1. J was trimmed by 5 bases and V by 7 bases; bases with no gene match: 9. The CDR3 runs to 14 residues. From germline, CDR1 is DFQATT and CDR2 SNEGSKA (reference sequence). The CDR3 DNA reads as TGCAGTGGCATTTCAGGGGGCGCGACCGGGGAGCTGTTTTTT. The encoded protein is CSGISGGATGELFF.

J is TRBJ2-3 and V is TRBV6-5; D is uncertain. The CDR3 is 17 amino acids. Trimming took off 3 bases at V and 4 bases at J, with 20 bases between the two ends. The germline gives CDR1 MNHEY, CDR2 SVGAGI. The CDR3 coding sequence is TGTGCCAGCAGTTATTCAGCCTCGGGTAACCCACCAGATACGCAGTATTTT. Translated: CASSYSASGNPPDTQYF.

This chain connects TRBV7-9 to TRBJ1-4; no clear D gene. Trimming stripped 5 bases from V and 5 bases from J, with 12 bases between. In germline, CDR1 is SEHNR, CDR2 FQNEAQ (reference sequence). The CDR3 is 14 residues long. The chain's CDR3 is CASSPAAPNEKLFF. The CDR3, as DNA: TGTGCCAGCAGCCCAGCGGCACCGAATGAAAAACTGTTTTTT.

This clonotype was found a few times. The chain joins TRBV6-2 or TRBV6-3 to TRBJ2-7; TRBD2 might be the D (5 bases). Germline V gives CDR1 MNHEY, CDR2 SVGEGT. The CDR3 runs to 14 residues. V lost 2 bases and J 4 bases, leaving 12 bases between the germline ends. The CDR3, as DNA: TGTGCCAGCAGTTACAACAGAGGAGGATACGAGCAGTACTTC. Translating it yields CASSYNRGGYEQYF.

The rearrangement joins TRBV9 to TRBJ2-7; D unclear. The CDR3 totals 14 residues. Germline CDR1 reads SGDLS; CDR2 reads YYNGEE. V lost 4 bases and J 6 bases, leaving 17 bases between the germline ends. CDR3: CASSSSRSPLEQYF. Here the CDR3 DNA reads TGTGCCAGCAGCAGCTCGAGAAGTCCCCTCGAGCAGTACTTC. Looking up the rest from reference TRBV9 and TRBJ2-7 gives the full variable domain: DSGVTQTPKHLITATGQRVTLRCSPRSGDLSVYWYQQSLDQGLQFLIQYYNGEERAKGNILERFSAQQFPDLHSELNLSSLELGDSALYFCASSSSRSPLEQYFGPGTRLTVT.

V usage is TRBV5-4 and J usage is TRBJ2-1; D is perhaps TRBD2 (6 bases). Trimming took 5 bases from V and 6 from J, leaving 9 bases between them. The germline V gene has CDR1 SGHNT and CDR2 YYREEE (reference sequence). The length of the CDR3 is 12 residues. CDR3 protein: CASRRDSNEQFF. DNA of the CDR3: TGTGCCAGCAGAAGGGACTCCAATGAGCAGTTCTTC.

This clonotype showed up just a few times. The chain is built from TRBV20-1 and TRBJ2-1; D remains unclear. Trimming pared 3 bases from V and 7 bases from J, leaving 7 bases between. The CDR3 is 11 residues long. In germline, CDR1 is DFQATT, CDR2 SNEGSKA (reference sequence). In DNA, the CDR3 is TGCAGTGCTAGCGTAGAAAATGAGCAGTTCTTC. It is translated as CSASVENEQFF.

This clonotype was detected a few times. V gene TRBV12-3 or TRBV12-4 combines with J gene TRBJ1-2, with no clear D. With 1 base removed from V and 4 bases from J, the gap between germline ends came to 7 bases. The CDR3 covers 13 residues. CDR3 sequence reads: CASSLVEGYGYTF. In DNA form, the CDR3 reads TGTGCCAGCAGTTTAGTGGAAGGCTATGGCTACACCTTC.

This clonotype was detected only a few times. The J gene is TRBJ2-1, the V gene TRBV5-1; possible D gene TRBD1, 6 bases. The CDR3 is 12 amino acids. Between the trimmed V and J ends, which lost 2 bases and 12 bases, there was a span of 12 bases. Germline V gene data show CDR1 as SGHRS and CDR2 as YFSETQ. CDR3 sequence reads: CASSFTGYRQFF. In DNA form, the CDR3 reads TGCGCCAGCAGCTTTACAGGGTATCGGCAGTTCTTC.